Below are 30 T cell receptor beta chains sequenced from a single sample in a study of radiotherapy plus CTLA-4 blockade in lung cancer. Generated by immunoSEQ multiplex PCR, the TCRdb table keeps only in-frame clones and is missing some. Of about 80,000 clones in the sample, approximately 83% were seen once. The sample in question was peripheral blood, obtained from a patient treated with radiotherapy plus ipilimumab. These receptors all come from a human donor with non-small cell lung cancer who had a partial response to radiotherapy plus ipilimumab.

V usage is TRBV5-1 and J usage is TRBJ2-3; 11 bases are shared with TRBD2. The germline V gene has CDR1 SGHRS and CDR2 YFSETQ. This CDR3 has 16 residues. Trimming at V came to 4 bases and at J to 7 bases, leaving 11 bases not matched to a gene. CDR3 in amino acids: CASSPITSGSGYTQYF. The CDR3 nucleotides read TGCGCCAGCAGCCCTATAACTAGCGGGAGTGGGTATACGCAGTATTTT. Combining the CDR3 with reference TRBV5-1 and TRBJ2-3 gives the whole variable domain KAGVTQTPRYLIKTRGQQVTLSCSPISGHRSVSWYQQTPGQGLQFLFEYFSETQRNKGNFPGRFSGRQFSNSRSEMNVSTLELGDSALYLCASSPITSGSGYTQYFGPGTRLTVL.

The chain is built from TRBV21-1 and TRBJ2-7; the listed D gene, TRBD1, was not tested against the DNA. TRBV21-1 is termed a pseudogene. The CDR3 length is 16 residues. The chain's CDR3 is CASSKTSDRGPCEQYV. DNA for the CDR3: TGTGCCAGCAGCAAAACGTCGGACAGGGGGCCTTGCGAGCAGTACGTC.

The rearrangement uses TRBV9 and TRBJ2-1; no reliable D call. The germline V gene encodes CDR1 SGDLS and CDR2 YYNGEE. The CDR3 runs 16 residues. Trimming pared 0 bases from V and 3 bases from J, leaving 13 bases between. The CDR3 nucleotides read TGTGCCAGCAGCGTAGGAGGCCAGTCCCTCTACAATGAGCAGTTCTTC. This sequence encodes CASSVGGQSLYNEQFF.

The J gene is TRBJ2-1, the V gene TRBV11-1, with a possible D match to TRBD1 (5 bases). Germline CDR1 reads SGHAT; CDR2 reads FQDESV (reference sequence). Trimming stripped 5 bases from V and 6 bases from J, with 14 bases between. The CDR3 consists of 14 residues. The CDR3 DNA reads TGTGCCAGCAGCGCTCGCCTGGGGCGCAATGAGCAGTTCTTC. Its translation is CASSARLGRNEQFF.

The chain carries TRBV7-6 and TRBJ2-5; 10 positions agree with TRBD1. Germline V lookup: CDR1 SGHVS, CDR2 FNYEAQ. The CDR3 loop spans 15 amino acids. V shed 3 bases, J shed 3 bases, and the junction held 4 bases outside the gene matches. CDR3: CASSLGQGREETQYF. DNA of the CDR3: TGTGCCAGCAGCTTGGGACAGGGGAGAGAAGAGACCCAGTACTTC. Full variable domain (missing parts from reference TRBV7-6 and TRBJ2-5): GAGVSQSPRYKVTKRGQDVALRCDPISGHVSLYWYRQALGQGPEFLTYFNYEAQQDKSGLPNDRFSAERPEGSISTLTIQRTEQRDSAMYRCASSLGQGREETQYFGPGTRLLVL.

The V gene is TRBV18, the J gene TRBJ2-2; 9 bases fit TRBD2. The CDR3 contains 17 residues. V lost 1 base to trimming and J lost 1 base; unmatched junction nucleotides: 4. Germline CDR1 reads KGHSH; CDR2 reads LQKENI. CDR3 region: CASSPRRTSENTGELFF. The DNA of the CDR3 is TGTGCCAGCTCACCACGGAGGACTAGCGAGAACACCGGGGAGCTGTTTTTT.

This sequence joins TRBV5-4 and TRBJ1-2; 10 positions match TRBD1. The germline CDR1 and CDR2 sequences are SGHNT and YYREEE (reference sequence). CDR3 length equals 17 residues. V shed 2 bases and J 1 base; nucleotides not matched to a gene: 8. CDR3 DNA: TGTGCCAGCAGCTTAGTCGGGACAGGGGCTAGTAACTATGGCTACACCTTC. It translates to CASSLVGTGASNYGYTF.

The chain is built from TRBV28 and TRBJ2-7; 11 nucleotides agree with TRBD2. V lost 3 bases to trimming and J lost 3 bases; unmatched junction nucleotides: 16. Germline V CDR1 and CDR2: MDHEN, SYDVKM. CDR3 length: 19 residues. CDR3 in amino acids: CASSFRLAGGPRVSYEQYF. The CDR3, as DNA: TGTGCCAGCAGTTTTCGGCTAGCGGGAGGCCCCAGGGTTAGCTACGAGCAGTACTTC.

This rearrangement joins TRBV29-1 to TRBJ1-5, with D perhaps matching TRBD1 (6 bases). This CDR3 spans 13 amino acids. Trimming removed 3 bases from V and 6 bases from J, with 12 bases in between. CDR1 SQVTM and CDR2 ANQGSEA come from the germline V gene. The CDR3 DNA follows: TGCAGCGTTGACTGGGGGCTCGGTCAGCCCCAGCATTTT. Protein: CSVDWGLGQPQHF.

The chain is built from TRBV18 and TRBJ1-2; D is perhaps TRBD1 (6 bases). Germline CDR1 and CDR2: KGHSH and LQKENI. Trimming took 2 bases from V and 4 from J, leaving 8 bases between them. The CDR3 has 13 amino acids. The CDR3 loop is CASSPGGGYGYTF. CDR3 coding DNA: TGTGCCAGCTCACCAGGGGGCGGCTATGGCTACACCTTC.

This clone has a single count. The V and J genes are TRBV7-8 and TRBJ2-1; TRBD2 agrees at 14 bases. The V and J ends lost 3 bases and 7 bases, in that order; junction bases with no gene match: 11. The germline CDR1 and CDR2 sequences are SGHVS and FQNEAQ. The CDR3 loop spans 18 amino acids. CDR3: CASSLDGLAGGWGNEQFF. CDR3 bases: TGTGCCAGCAGCTTGGACGGACTAGCGGGAGGTTGGGGGAATGAGCAGTTCTTC.

The chain joins TRBV18 to TRBJ1-5; unclear D gene. The CDR3 has 14 amino acids. Germline V gives CDR1 KGHSH, CDR2 LQKENI. Between the trimmed V and J ends, which lost 4 bases and 0 bases, there was a span of 7 bases. DNA of the CDR3: TGTGCCAGCTCACGGGCAGATAGCAATCAGCCCCAGCATTTT. This gives the protein CASSRADSNQPQHF. Looking up the rest from reference TRBV18 and TRBJ1-5 gives the full variable domain: NAGVMQNPRHLVRRRGQEARLRCSPMKGHSHVYWYRQLPEEGLKFMVYLQKENIIDESGMPKERFSAEFPKEGPSILRIQQVVRGDSAAYFCASSRADSNQPQHFGDGTRLSIL.

The chain joins TRBV5-1 to TRBJ2-1, with D perhaps matching TRBD2 (6 bases). The germline CDR1 and CDR2 sequences are SGHRS and YFSETQ. The length of the CDR3 is 14 residues. Trimming removed 4 bases from V and 4 bases from J, with 12 bases in between. In nucleotides, the CDR3 is TGCGCCAGCAGCATAGCGGACCTATACAATGAGCAGTTCTTC. It yields the protein CASSIADLYNEQFF.

This clone was found a few times. The J gene is TRBJ2-7, the V gene TRBV5-4, with 11 nucleotides matching TRBD1. Germline CDR1 and CDR2: SGHNT and YYREEE (reference sequence). This CDR3 has 15 amino acids. The V segment lost 0 bases and the J segment 2 bases; nucleotides outside the gene matches: 1. The CDR3 sequence is CASSLAGQGAYEQYF. The CDR3 region has the DNA TGTGCCAGCAGCTTGGCGGGACAGGGGGCCTACGAGCAGTACTTC.

This rearrangement joins TRBV28 to TRBJ2-7; tentative D call: TRBD1 (6 bases). The CDR3 has 14 amino acids. CDR1 and CDR2 (germline): MDHEN, SYDVKM. The V and J ends lost 3 bases and 2 bases respectively, with 11 bases between them. The CDR3 here is CASSFRDRPYEQYF. CDR3 coding DNA: TGTGCCAGCAGTTTCCGAGACAGGCCCTACGAGCAGTACTTC.

The chain carries TRBV27 and TRBJ2-7, with D hard to call. V lost 3 bases to trimming and J lost 0 bases, with 6 bases between them. CDR1 MNHEY and CDR2 SMNVEV come from the germline V gene (reference sequence). The CDR3 covers 13 residues. The CDR3 spells CASSFYNSYEQYF. The CDR3 region has the DNA TGTGCCAGCAGTTTTTATAACTCCTACGAGCAGTACTTC.

This chain joins TRBV7-9 and TRBJ1-1; D gene uncertain. Germline V gene sequence: CDR1 SEHNR, CDR2 FQNEAQ (reference sequence). The CDR3 spans 13 residues. V was clipped by 5 bases and J by 0 bases, with 7 bases between them. CDR3 sequence: CASSRLLNTEAFF. The CDR3 DNA sequence: TGTGCCAGCAGCCGGTTATTGAACACTGAAGCTTTCTTT.

This sequence joins TRBV30 and TRBJ1-4; 8 nucleotides match TRBD1. Germline CDR1 is GTSNPN and CDR2 is SVGIG (reference sequence). CDR3 length: 13 residues. Trimming cost V 2 bases and J 7 bases; bases outside gene matches: 3. In nucleotides, the CDR3 is TGTGCCTGGAGTAGGACAGGGTCTGAAAAACTGTTTTTT. As protein: CAWSRTGSEKLFF.

The rearrangement joins TRBV28 to TRBJ1-6; D gene ambiguous. This CDR3 contains 12 residues. The ends were cut back, 6 bases at V and 10 bases at J, with 10 bases in the middle. CDR1 MDHEN and CDR2 SYDVKM come from the germline V gene. The CDR3 DNA is TGTGCCAGCAGCTCAGGAATGTCACCCCTCCACTTT. Its protein is CASSSGMSPLHF.

The chain combines TRBV12-5 with TRBJ2-1; 10 nucleotides match TRBD2. CDR3 length equals 17 residues. Trimming took 5 bases from V and 5 from J; bases not matched to a gene: 12. Looked up from germline, CDR1 is LGHNT and CDR2 is FRNRAP. In nucleotides, the CDR3 is TGTGCTAGTGGTCCAAGTGCTAGCGGGAGACGTAACAATGAGCAGTTCTTC. It translates to CASGPSASGRRNNEQFF. Full variable domain (outside the CDR3, taken from reference TRBV12-5 and TRBJ2-1): DARVTQTPRHKVTEMGQEVTMRCQPILGHNTVFWYRQTMMQGLELLAYFRNRAPLDDSGMPKDRFSAEMPDATLATLKIQPSEPRDSAVYFCASGPSASGRRNNEQFFGPGTRLTVL.

In this sample, this clone turned up a few times. This rearrangement joins TRBV18 to TRBJ1-1, with TRBD1 matching over 8 bases. In germline, CDR1 is KGHSH, CDR2 LQKENI. The CDR3 has 15 amino acids. The trim removed 2 bases at V and 1 base at J, leaving 3 bases unmatched. The CDR3 sequence is CASSPGTGANTEAFF. The CDR3 nucleotides read TGTGCCAGCTCACCAGGGACAGGCGCGAACACTGAAGCTTTCTTT.

V usage is TRBV19 and J usage is TRBJ2-5; 8 nucleotides line up with TRBD1. V shed 5 bases and J 1 base; nucleotides not matched to a gene: 9. There are 16 residues in the CDR3. Per the germline V gene, CDR1 is LNHDA and CDR2 is SQIVND (reference sequence). This chain's CDR3 is CASSSFRGTGQETQYF. CDR3 DNA: TGTGCCAGTAGTTCATTTCGGGGGACAGGCCAAGAGACCCAGTACTTC.

J is TRBJ2-5 and V is TRBV30, with 7 bases fitting TRBD1. The J segment lost 1 base and the V segment lost 2 bases, leaving 4 bases of the junction unmatched. Germline loops: CDR1 GTSNPN, CDR2 SVGIG (reference sequence). The CDR3 runs to 14 residues. CDR3 DNA: TGTGCCTGGAGTCGGGGACAGATCCAAGAGACCCAGTACTTC. Translated, it gives CAWSRGQIQETQYF.

The CDR3 coding sequence is TGTGCCAGTAGGGCAAGGGGGCAAGAGACCCAGTACTTC. It is translated as CASRARGQETQYF. The chain carries TRBV19 and TRBJ2-5; D is perhaps TRBD1 (6 bases). The CDR3 is 13 residues long. Germline values: CDR1 LNHDA, CDR2 SQIVND (reference sequence). Trimming removed 6 bases from V and 2 bases from J, with 10 bases in between.

CDR3 region: CASIVEGPGGVGTGELFF. CDR3 sequence (DNA): TGTGCCAGTATCGTTGAGGGGCCAGGGGGAGTTGGCACCGGGGAGCTGTTTTTT. The rearrangement joins TRBV19 to TRBJ2-2, with 7 bases matching TRBD1. The V segment lost 7 bases and the J segment 4 bases; nucleotides outside the gene matches: 18. The CDR3 sequence is 18 residues long. CDR1 is LNHDA and CDR2 is SQIVND in the germline V gene (reference sequence).

The chain is built from TRBV19 and TRBJ1-1; no firm D call. The CDR3 contains 13 residues. V dropped 5 bases and J dropped 1 base, with 8 bases sitting between them. The V gene's germline CDR1 is LNHDA and CDR2 SQIVND (reference sequence). The CDR3 reads CASSWETNTEAFF. The CDR3 nucleotides are TGTGCCAGTAGTTGGGAGACGAACACTGAAGCTTTCTTT.

The chain is built from TRBV6-6 and TRBJ1-5; D not resolved. V lost 7 bases to trimming and J lost 0 bases, with 16 bases between them. The V gene's germline CDR1 is MNHNY and CDR2 SVGAGI (reference sequence). The CDR3 spans 16 residues. The CDR3 nucleotides read TGTGCCAGCACCCCCCGCCGGGGTATTAGCAATCAGCCCCAGCATTTT. This encodes CASTPRRGISNQPQHF.

The chain recombines TRBV27 with TRBJ1-1, with 10 bases lining up with TRBD1. Trimming cost V 6 bases and J 3 bases; bases outside gene matches: 10. Germline-derived CDR1 and CDR2 are MNHEY and SMNVEV (reference sequence). This CDR3 is built from 16 residues. The CDR3 sequence is CASRDGTGEGYTEAFF. The CDR3 DNA sequence: TGTGCCAGCAGAGACGGGACAGGGGAAGGGTACACTGAAGCTTTCTTT.

The chain carries TRBV28 and TRBJ1-1; 9 bases align to TRBD1. CDR1 and CDR2 (germline): MDHEN, SYDVKM. V was pared by 6 bases and J by 7 bases, with 12 bases of the junction left unmatched. The CDR3 length is 15 residues. CDR3 in DNA: TGTGCCAGCAGCCCGTCTGGACAGGGGAACGGTGAAGCTTTCTTT. Protein product: CASSPSGQGNGEAFF.

This chain uses TRBV6-1 with TRBJ2-5, with 8 bases lining up with TRBD2. Germline values: CDR1 MNHNS, CDR2 SASEGT. V dropped 6 bases and J dropped 5; count of bases not matched to a gene: 11. CDR3 length: 15 amino acids. Here the CDR3 DNA reads TGTGCCAGCAGCCCCCCCGGGACTAGTGGGGAGACCCAGTACTTC. It codes for CASSPPGTSGETQYF.